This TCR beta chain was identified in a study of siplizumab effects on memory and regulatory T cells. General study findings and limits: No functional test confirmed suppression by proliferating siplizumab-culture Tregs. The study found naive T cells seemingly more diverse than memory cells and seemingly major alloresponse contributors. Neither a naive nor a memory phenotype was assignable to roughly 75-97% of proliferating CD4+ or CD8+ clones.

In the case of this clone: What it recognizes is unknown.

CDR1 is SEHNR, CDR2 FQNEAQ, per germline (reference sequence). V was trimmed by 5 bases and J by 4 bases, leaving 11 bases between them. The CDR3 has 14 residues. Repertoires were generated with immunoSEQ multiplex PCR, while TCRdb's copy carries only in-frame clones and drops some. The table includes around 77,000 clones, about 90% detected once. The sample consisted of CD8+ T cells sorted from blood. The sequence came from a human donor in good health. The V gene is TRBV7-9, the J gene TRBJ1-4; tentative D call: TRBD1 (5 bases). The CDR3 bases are TGTGCCAGCAGCCTGGGGAGGGGTAATGAAAAACTGTTTTTT. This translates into CASSLGRGNEKLFF.